This TCR beta chain was recovered during a study of blood T cells in healthy people across ages (dated by TCRdb to between 2014 and 2017). Study-wide context: In model experiments, roughly one uniquely barcoded TCR beta cDNA molecule per two T cells was captured by template switching. The study measured age-related changes in TCR beta repertoire diversity using deep sequencing normalized with unique cDNA molecular identifiers. Four age groups were formed from the donors: young (average roughly 15 years), middle-aged (more than 35), aged (under 70) and long-lived (about 80). Donors of different ages were randomly distributed across sequencing lanes to avoid experimental bias. For two donors (one aged 18 to 30 and one aged 80 or older), the study analyzed two additional independent replicas of 1 million unique cDNA reads from the same blood draw. Study-level results and caveats: Bulk unsorted PBMC profiling prevented conclusive comparison of naive and antigen-experienced compartments. A strong correlation was found between observed TCR beta diversity and the percentage of naive T cells measured by flow cytometry. Compared with the aged group, the long-lived group had more naive CD4+ T cells, fewer expanded clones and increased TCR diversity, a pattern suggesting age selection. Estimates of total diversity based on one million sequenced T cells were regarded as lower bounds and as underestimates. Donor CMV infection status was unknown, potentially confounding age-related changes in expanded clonotypes. Observed TCR beta diversity per million T cells fell roughly linearly with age, and a significant reduction was already apparent by age roughly 40.

Spanning cysteine to phenylalanine, the CDR3 consists of 15 amino acids. The sequence is cut down to CDR3 DNA, 45 bases in frame from base 1. After removal of 1 base from V and 3 bases from J, the junction retains 6 bases not matched to a gene. From a lookup of the germline V gene, CDR1 and CDR2 are SQVTM and ANQGSEA. Donors were roughly 40 systemically healthy Caucasian individuals from Russia aged roughly 6 to 90 years. Each donor gave 8.5 to 10 milliliters of peripheral blood, collected into EDTA-treated Vacutainer tubes. Ficoll-Paque density-gradient centrifugation was used to isolate PBMCs, with at least 6 million obtained per sample. Trizol reagent was used to extract total RNA from the PBMCs, yielding at least 5 micrograms per sample. The percentages of naive CD45RAhigh/CD27high T cells were determined by flow cytometry on a PBMC aliquot from every donor. In its sample, this clonotype was seen many times. This receptor's antigen is unknown. No much larger clone is present one base from it, and per-base qualities are unavailable.

Preparation of the library involved 5' RACE. Sequencing used an Illumina HiSeq 2500. A second about 6 to 11 cycle PCR used a sample-barcoded 5' primer and a J-beta primer mix. Each TCR beta cDNA molecule received a unique molecular identifier from a template-switch 5' adaptor carrying 12 random nucleotides. At least 2.5 million CDR3-containing paired-end reads were obtained from each sample. The Mint cDNA synthesis kit, primed by a TRBC-specific oligonucleotide, was used to synthesize first-strand cDNA from all RNA. All cDNA was treated with uracil-DNA glycosylase and then went through a first 18-cycle PCR with the universal primers M1SS and BC2_uni_R. The paper's data handling went like this. For normalization, 1 million high-quality reads were randomly selected from each sample, with every read carrying a distinct molecular identifier. Reads sharing molecular identifiers were discarded rather than binned into consensus sequences. MiTCR, with a Q25 quality threshold and the strictest error-elimination algorithm, was used for CDR3 identification, clonotype clustering and error correction. A nonparametric unseen species model with Euler transformation was used to estimate lower-bound total TCR beta diversity. TCRdb ran its own pipeline on the public reads, namely fastp trimming at Q25 and MiXCR clone calling, and kept in-frame beta chains. Each CDR3 protein gets just one entry, which takes the most common genes and DNA from the rows behind it. V and J calls and clone size were set by TCRdb, not the authors. The table for this sample lists about 680,000 distinct CDR3 sequences; 45% to 50% of them were counted only once. Jointly, the top ten make up 30% to 35% of the sample.

The source is a woman aged 55-69 years in good health. What was sequenced was blood. The rearrangement combines TRBV29-1 with TRBJ2-3; TRBD2 matches 8 bases in the middle. The CDR3 region has the sequence CSVEGSAGVTDTQYF. In nucleotides, the sequence is TGCAGCGTTGAAGGTTCAGCGGGAGTGACAGATACGCAGTATTTT.